The clone carrying this T cell receptor (beta chain) was observed many times. Antigen unknown. The data derive from a study of T-cell reconstitution after alpha-beta-depleted transplantation in children. CDR1 MNHEY and CDR2 SVGAGI come from the germline V gene. The CDR3 is made up of 17 amino acids. The junction had 8 bases not matched to a gene; V was cut back by 4 bases and J by 4 bases. Library preparation (for TCRbeta) was performed with unique molecular identifiers. MiXCR, run by TCRdb on the PCR reads, gives a single entry per CDR3 protein. The sample includes hundreds of thousands of distinct CDR3 sequences, around 13% of them seen just once. Overall study findings and caveats: Two months or so post-transplant, alpha-beta T cells reportedly derived from several hundred expanded graft clones. Fresh T-cell production supplied most of the T-cell counts and diversity seen one year after transplant. High day-60 TCRbeta diversity in some patients came from surviving recipient T cells and thymic progenitors.

The clonotype was recovered from a male patient aged 10 to 17 who had a stem cell transplant for acute myeloid leukemia, so the T cells may come from the graft donor. The material sequenced was PBMCs, mostly from graft donor cells, taken 360 days after TCRalphabeta/CD19-depleted stem cell transplant. The chain is built from TRBV6-5 and TRBJ2-1, with TRBD2 matching 12 bases. The DNA for the CDR3 is TGTGCCAGCAGTTCTGGACTAGCGGGGCTTCAATACAATGAGCAGTTCTTC. The encoded protein is CASSSGLAGLQYNEQFF.